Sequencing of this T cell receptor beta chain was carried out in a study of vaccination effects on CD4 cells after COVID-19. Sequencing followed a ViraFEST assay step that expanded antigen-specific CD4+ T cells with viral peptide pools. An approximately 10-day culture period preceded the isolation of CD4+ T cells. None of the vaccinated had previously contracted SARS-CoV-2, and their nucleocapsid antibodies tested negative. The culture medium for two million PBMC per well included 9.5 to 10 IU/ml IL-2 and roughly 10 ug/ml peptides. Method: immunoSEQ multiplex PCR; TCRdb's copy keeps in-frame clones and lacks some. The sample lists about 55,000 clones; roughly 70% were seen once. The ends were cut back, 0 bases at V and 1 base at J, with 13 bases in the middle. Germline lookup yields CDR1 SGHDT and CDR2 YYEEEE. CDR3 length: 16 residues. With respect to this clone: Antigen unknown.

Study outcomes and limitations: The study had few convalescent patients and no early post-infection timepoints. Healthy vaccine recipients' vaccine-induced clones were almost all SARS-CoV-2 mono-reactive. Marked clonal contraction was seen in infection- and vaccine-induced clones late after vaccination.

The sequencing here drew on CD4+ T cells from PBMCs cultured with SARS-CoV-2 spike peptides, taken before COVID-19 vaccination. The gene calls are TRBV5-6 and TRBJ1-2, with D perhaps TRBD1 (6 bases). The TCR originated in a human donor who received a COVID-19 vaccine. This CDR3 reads CASSLGGGVDNYGYTF. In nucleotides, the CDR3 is TGTGCCAGCAGCTTGGGGGGGGGCGTGGATAACTATGGCTACACCTTC.